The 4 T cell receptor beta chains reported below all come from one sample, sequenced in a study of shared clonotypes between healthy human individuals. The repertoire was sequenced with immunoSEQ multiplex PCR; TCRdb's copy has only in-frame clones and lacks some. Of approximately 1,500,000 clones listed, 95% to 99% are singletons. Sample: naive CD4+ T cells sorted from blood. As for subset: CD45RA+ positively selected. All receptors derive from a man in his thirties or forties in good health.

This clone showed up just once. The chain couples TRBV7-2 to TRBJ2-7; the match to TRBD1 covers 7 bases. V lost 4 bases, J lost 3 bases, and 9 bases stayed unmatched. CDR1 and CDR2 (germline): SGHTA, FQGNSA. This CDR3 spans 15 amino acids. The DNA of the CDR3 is TGTGCCAGCAGCTCAGAGACAGGGCTACACTACGAGCAGTACTTC. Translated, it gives CASSSETGLHYEQYF.

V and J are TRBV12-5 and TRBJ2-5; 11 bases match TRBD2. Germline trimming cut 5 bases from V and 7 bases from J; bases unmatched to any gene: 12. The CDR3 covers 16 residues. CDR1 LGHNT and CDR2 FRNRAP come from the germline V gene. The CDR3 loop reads CASGPSSGRLLGTQYF. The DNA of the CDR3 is TGTGCTAGTGGTCCATCTAGCGGGAGGCTCCTAGGGACCCAGTACTTC.

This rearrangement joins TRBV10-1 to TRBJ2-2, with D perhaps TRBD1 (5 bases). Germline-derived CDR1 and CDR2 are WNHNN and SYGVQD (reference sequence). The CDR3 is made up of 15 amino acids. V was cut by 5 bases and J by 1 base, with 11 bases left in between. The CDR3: CASSTQGLNTGELFF. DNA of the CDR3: TGCGCCAGCAGTACTCAGGGATTGAACACCGGGGAGCTGTTTTTT.

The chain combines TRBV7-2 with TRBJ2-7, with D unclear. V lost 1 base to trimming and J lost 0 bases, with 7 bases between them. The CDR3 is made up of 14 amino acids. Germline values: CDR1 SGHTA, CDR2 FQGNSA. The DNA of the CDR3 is TGTGCCAGCAGCTTAGAGACCCGCTCCTACGAGCAGTACTTC. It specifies CASSLETRSYEQYF. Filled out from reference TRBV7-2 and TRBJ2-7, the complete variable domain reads GAGVSQSPSNKVTEKGKDVELRCDPISGHTALYWYRQSLGQGLEFLIYFQGNSAPDKSGLPSDRFSAERTGGSVSTLTIQRTQQEDSAVYLCASSLETRSYEQYFGPGTRLTVT.